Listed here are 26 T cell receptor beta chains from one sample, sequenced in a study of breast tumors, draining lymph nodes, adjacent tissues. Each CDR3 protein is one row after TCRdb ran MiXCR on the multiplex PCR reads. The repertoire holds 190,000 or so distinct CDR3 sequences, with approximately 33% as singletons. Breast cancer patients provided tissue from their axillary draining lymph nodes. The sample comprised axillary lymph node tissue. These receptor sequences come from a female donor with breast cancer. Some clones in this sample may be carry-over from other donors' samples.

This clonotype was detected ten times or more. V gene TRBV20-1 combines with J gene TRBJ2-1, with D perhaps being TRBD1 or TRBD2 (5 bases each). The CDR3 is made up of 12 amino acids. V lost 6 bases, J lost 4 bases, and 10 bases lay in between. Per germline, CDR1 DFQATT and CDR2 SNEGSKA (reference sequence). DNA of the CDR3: TGCAGTGCCGGGACGGTTTACAATGAGCAGTTCTTC. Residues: CSAGTVYNEQFF.

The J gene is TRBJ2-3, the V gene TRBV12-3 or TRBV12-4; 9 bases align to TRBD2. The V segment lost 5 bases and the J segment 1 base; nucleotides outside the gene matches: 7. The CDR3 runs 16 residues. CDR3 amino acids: CASSRMGTSRTDTQYF. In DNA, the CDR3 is TGTGCCAGCAGTAGAATGGGGACTAGCCGCACAGATACGCAGTATTTT.

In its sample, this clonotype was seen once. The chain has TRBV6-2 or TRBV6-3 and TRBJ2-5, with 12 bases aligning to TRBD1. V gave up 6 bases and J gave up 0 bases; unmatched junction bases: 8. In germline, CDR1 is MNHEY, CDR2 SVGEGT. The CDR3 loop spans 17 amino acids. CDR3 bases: TGTGCCAGCAGCTCGAAAGGGACAGGGGGCGACCAAGAGACCCAGTACTTC. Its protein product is CASSSKGTGGDQETQYF.

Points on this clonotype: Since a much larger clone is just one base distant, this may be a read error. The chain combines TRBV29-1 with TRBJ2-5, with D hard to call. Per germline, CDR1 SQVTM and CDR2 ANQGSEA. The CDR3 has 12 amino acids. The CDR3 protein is CSVEGLQETRYF. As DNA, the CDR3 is TGCAGCGTTGAGGGCCTCCAAGAGACCCGGTACTTC.

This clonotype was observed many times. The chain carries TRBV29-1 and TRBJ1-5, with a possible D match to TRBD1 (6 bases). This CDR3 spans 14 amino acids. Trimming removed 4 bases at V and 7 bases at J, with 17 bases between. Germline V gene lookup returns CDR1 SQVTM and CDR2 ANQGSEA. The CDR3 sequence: CSVAEGGWGQPQHF. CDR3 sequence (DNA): TGCAGCGTTGCCGAAGGGGGATGGGGGCAGCCCCAGCATTTT.

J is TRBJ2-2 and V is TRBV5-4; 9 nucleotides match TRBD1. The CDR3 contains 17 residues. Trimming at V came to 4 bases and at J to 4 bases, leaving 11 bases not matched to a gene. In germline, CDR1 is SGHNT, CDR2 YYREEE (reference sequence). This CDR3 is CASSPGQGRRGTGELFF. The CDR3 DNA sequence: TGTGCCAGCAGCCCGGGACAGGGTCGACGAGGCACCGGGGAGCTGTTTTTT.

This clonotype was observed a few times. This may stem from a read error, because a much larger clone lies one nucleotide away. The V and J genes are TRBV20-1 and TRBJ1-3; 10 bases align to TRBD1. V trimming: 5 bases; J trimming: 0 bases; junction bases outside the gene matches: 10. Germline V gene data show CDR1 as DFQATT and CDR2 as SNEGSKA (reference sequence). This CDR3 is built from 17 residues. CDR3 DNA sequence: TGCAGTGCTTCCCGGGACAGGGGTCTCTCCTCTGGAAACACCATATATTTT. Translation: CSASRDRGLSSGNTIYF.

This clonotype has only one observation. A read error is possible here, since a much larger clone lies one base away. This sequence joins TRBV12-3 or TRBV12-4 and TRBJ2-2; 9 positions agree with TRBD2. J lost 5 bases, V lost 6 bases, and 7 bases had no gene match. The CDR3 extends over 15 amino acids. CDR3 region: CASRAGGVGTGELFF. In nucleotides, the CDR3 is TGTGCCAGCAGGGCGGGGGGGGTCGGGACCGGGGAGCTGTTTTTT.

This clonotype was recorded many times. The CDR3 protein is CASSVGENGYTF. CDR3 nucleotide sequence: TGTGCCAGCAGCGTAGGGGAGAATGGCTACACCTTC. The V call is TRBV9, the J call TRBJ1-2; D is unresolved. V lost 0 bases and J lost 6, with 6 bases in between. CDR3 size: 12 residues. The germline CDR1 and CDR2 sequences are SGDLS and YYNGEE.

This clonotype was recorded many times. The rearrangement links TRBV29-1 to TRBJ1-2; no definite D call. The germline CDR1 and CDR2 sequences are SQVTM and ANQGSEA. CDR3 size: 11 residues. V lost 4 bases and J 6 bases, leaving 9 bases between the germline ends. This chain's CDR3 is CSVAPEDGYTF. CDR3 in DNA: TGCAGCGTTGCCCCAGAGGATGGCTACACCTTC.

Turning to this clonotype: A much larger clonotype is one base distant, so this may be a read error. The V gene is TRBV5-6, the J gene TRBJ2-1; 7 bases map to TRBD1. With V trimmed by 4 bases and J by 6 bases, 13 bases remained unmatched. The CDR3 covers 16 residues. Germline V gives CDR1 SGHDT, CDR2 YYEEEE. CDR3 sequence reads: CASSPPDRDRSNEQFF. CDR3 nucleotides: TGTGCCAGCAGCCCCCCCGACAGGGATAGGAGCAATGAGCAGTTCTTC.

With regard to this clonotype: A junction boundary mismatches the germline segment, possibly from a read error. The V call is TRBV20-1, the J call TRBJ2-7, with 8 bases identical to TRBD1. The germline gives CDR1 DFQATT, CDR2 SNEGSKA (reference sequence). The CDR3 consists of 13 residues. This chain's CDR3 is CIARRTGSHAQYF. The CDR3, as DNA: TGCATTGCTCGAAGGACAGGGTCTCACGCGCAGTACTTC.

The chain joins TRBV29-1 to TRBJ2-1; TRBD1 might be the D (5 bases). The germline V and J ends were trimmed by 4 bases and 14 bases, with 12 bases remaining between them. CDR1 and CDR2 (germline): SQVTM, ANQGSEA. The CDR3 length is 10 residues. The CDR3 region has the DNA TGCAGCGTTGTCGGTCAGGGAAAGTTCTTC. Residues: CSVVGQGKFF.

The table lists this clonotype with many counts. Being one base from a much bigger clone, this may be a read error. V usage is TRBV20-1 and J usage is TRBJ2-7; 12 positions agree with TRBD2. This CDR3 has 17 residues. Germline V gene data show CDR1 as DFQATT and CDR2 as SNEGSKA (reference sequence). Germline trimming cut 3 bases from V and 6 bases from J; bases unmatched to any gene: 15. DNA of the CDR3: TGCAGTGCTAGTGGGACTAGCGGGCGGGCGGGGTTTAGCGAGCAGTACTTC. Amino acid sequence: CSASGTSGRAGFSEQYF.

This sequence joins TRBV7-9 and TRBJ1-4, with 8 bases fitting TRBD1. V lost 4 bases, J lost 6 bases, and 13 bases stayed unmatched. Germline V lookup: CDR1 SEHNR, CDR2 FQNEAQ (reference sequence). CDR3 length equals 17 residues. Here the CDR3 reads CASSSSGGPGQDEKLFF. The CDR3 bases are TGTGCCAGCAGCTCGAGCGGGGGTCCGGGACAGGATGAAAAACTGTTTTTT.

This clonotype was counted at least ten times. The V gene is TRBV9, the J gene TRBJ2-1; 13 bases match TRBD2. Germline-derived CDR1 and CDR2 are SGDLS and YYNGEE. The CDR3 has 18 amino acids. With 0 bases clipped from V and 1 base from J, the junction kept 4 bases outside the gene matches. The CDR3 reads CASSVGPGLAGSYNEQFF. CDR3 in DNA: TGTGCCAGCAGCGTAGGCCCGGGACTAGCGGGGTCCTACAATGAGCAGTTCTTC.

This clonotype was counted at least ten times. CDR3 sequence reads: CASSVVDGSYEQYF. The CDR3 DNA reads TGTGCCAGCAGCGTAGTAGACGGGAGTTACGAGCAGTACTTC. This sequence joins TRBV9 and TRBJ2-7; D perhaps matches TRBD2 (6 bases). The V gene's germline CDR1 is SGDLS and CDR2 YYNGEE. The CDR3 covers 14 residues. Trimming removed 0 bases from V and 4 bases from J, with 11 bases in between.

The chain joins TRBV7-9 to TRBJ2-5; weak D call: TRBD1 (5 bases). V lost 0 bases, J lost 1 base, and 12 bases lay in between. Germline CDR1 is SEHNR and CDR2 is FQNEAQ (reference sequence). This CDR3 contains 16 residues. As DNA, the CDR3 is TGTGCCAGCAGCTTAGCTCCTCAGGGCTCCCAAGAGACCCAGTACTTC. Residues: CASSLAPQGSQETQYF.

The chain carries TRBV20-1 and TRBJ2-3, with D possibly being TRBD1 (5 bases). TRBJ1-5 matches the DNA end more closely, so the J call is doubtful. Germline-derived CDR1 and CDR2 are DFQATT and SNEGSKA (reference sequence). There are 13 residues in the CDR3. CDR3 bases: TGCAGTGCCGTGGGACTCTCCACAAATACGCAGCATTTT. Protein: CSAVGLSTNTQHF.

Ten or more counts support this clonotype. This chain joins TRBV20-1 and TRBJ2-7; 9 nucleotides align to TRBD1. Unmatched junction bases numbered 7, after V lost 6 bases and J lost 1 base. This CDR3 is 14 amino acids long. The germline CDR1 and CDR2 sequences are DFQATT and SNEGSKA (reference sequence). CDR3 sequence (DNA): TGCAGTGCAGGGGCGGGGACAGGGTCCTACGAGCAGTACTTC. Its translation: CSAGAGTGSYEQYF.

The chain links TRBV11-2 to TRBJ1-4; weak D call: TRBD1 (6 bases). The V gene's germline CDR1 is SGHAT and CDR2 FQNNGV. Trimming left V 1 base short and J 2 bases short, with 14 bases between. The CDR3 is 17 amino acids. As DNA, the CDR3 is TGTGCCAGCAGCTTAGGTGAGACAGGACGCACTAATGAAAAACTGTTTTTT. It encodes CASSLGETGRTNEKLFF.

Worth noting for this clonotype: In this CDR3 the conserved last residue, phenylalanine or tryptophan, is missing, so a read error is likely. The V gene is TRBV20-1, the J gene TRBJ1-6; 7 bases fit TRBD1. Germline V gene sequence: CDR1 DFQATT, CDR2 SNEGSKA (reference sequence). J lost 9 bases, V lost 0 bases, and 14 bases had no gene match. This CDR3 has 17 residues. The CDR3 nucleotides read TGCAGTGCTAGAGATGAGGGGCTAGGGGGCCGGGTTTCACCCCTCCACCTT. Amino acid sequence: CSARDEGLGGRVSPLHL.

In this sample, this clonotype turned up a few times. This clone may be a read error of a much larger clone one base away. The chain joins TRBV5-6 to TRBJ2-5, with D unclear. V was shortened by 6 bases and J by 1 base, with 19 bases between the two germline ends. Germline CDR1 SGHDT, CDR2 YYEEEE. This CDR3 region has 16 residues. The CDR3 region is CASIAWGTALQETQYF. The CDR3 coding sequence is TGTGCCAGCATCGCTTGGGGAACGGCTCTCCAAGAGACCCAGTACTTC.

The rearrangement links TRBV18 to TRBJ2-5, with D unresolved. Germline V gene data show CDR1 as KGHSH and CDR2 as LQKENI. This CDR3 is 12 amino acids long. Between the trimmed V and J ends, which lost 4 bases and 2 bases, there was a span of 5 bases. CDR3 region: CASSLNQETQYF. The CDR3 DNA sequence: TGTGCCAGCTCACTCAATCAAGAGACCCAGTACTTC.

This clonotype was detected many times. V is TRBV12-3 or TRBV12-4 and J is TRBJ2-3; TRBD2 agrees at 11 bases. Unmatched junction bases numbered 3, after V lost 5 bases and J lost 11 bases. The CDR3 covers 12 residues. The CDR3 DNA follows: TGTGCCAGCAGTCCTGGGACTAGCGGGCAGTATTTT. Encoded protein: CASSPGTSGQYF.

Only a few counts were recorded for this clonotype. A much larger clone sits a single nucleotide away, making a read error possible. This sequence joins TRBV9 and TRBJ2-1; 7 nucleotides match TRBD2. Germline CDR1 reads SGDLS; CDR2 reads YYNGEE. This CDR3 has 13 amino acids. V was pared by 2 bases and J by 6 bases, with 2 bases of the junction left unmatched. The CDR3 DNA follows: TGTGCCAGCAGCGTTAGCGGGTGCAATGAGCAGTTCTTC. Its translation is CASSVSGCNEQFF.